The source of this T cell receptor beta chain is a study of T cell repertoires in cytomegalovirus infection (dated by TCRdb to between 2017 and 2020). Concerning the study at large: Donor HLA type was relevant to the analysis, because carriage of CMV infection together with the matching HLA type was indicated by public TCR beta signatures. General findings and caveats noted by the study authors: In both this cohort and an independent roughly 400-donor cohort, the cumulative frequency of public TCR beta family members distinguished carriers of CMV infection plus the relevant HLA type. In the ex vivo response, HLA-C-restricted CMV-specific TCR beta clonotypes were dominant, and in two of eight donors the single most frequent clonotype came from this HLA-C-restricted group.

CDR1 is given as SEHNR and CDR2 as FQNEAQ, both from the germline V gene (reference sequence). V has 6 bases trimmed and J has 4 bases trimmed; junction bases matching no gene number 7. The CDR3, cysteine through phenylalanine, is 15 amino acids long. CDR3 DNA only is kept here, 45 bases in frame from base 1. This clonotype was counted a few times. The specificity of this receptor is unknown. No base qualities exist here, and no much larger clone lies one base off it. The instrument was an Illumina HiSeq 1500. TCRdb ran its own pipeline on the public reads, namely fastp trimming at Q25 and MiXCR clone calling, and kept in-frame beta chains. Rows are combined by CDR3 protein, so each entry shows the most common genes and DNA. The sample yields under 800,000 distinct CDR3 sequences; roughly 26% were counted once. The ten largest clones add up to around 8% of the sample.

Recombination connected TRBV7-9 to TRBJ1-2; 11 bases in between match TRBD1. Material: CD8+ T cells from PBMCs. This clonotype was obtained from a human donor in good health (CMV status not recorded). Some clones in this sample may be carry-over from other donors' samples. The CDR3 is CASSLPGQGGYGYTF. The DNA reads as follows: TGTGCCAGCAGTCTTCCGGGACAGGGGGGCTATGGCTACACCTTC. With the rest looked up from the reference TRBV7-9 and TRBJ1-2 genes rather than sequenced, the full variable domain is DTGVSQNPRHKITKRGQNVTFRCDPISEHNRLYWYRQTLGQGPEFLTYFQNEAQLEKSRLLSDRFSAERPKGSFSTLEIQRTEQGDSAMYLCASSLPGQGGYGYTFGSGTRLTVV.